This T cell receptor beta chain derives from a study of blood T cell repertoires in COVID-19. Study in general: PBMCs, B-cell-depleted T cells, or T cells were the source of the cDNA or gDNA that made up the material.

There are 16 residues in the CDR3. Germline-derived CDR1 and CDR2 are MDHEN and SYDVKM. V shed 5 bases and J shed 1 base, with 15 bases lying between them. Clones were read by immunoSEQ multiplex PCR, and TCRdb kept only the in-frame ones, dropping some. The data show under 350,000 clones, less than 90% seen once. The rearrangement joins TRBV28 to TRBJ1-5, with TRBD1 as a possible D gene (5 bases). The receptor was derived from a man aged 55 to 70 who had recovered from COVID-19. The sequencing input was peripheral blood. CDR3 coding DNA: TGTGCCAGCAGTAGCCCGGGGGGGAGGAGCAATCAGCCCCAGCATTTT. Residues: CASSSPGGRSNQPQHF.